These T cell receptor beta chains were read from a single sample in a study of CD8 T cells in Susac syndrome. From the immunoSEQ multiplex PCR reads, TCRdb called clonotypes with MiXCR, one entry per CDR3 protein. Here the sample spans 75,000 to 95,000 distinct CDR3 sequences, 96% being singletons. Input material: CD8+ T cells from PBMCs. Receptors originate from a human donor with Susac syndrome. Each CDR3 is given with its conserved first and last residue. D genes are given only for firm matches. Clone size is given for some rows only: seen once, a few or many times, or a class if the clone is expanded.

NA	NA	TRBV7-8	TRBJ2-5	CASSPDLMQETQYF	TGTGCCAGCAGCCCAGACTTAATGCAAGAGACCCAGTACTTC
NA	NA	TRBV30	TRBJ2-3	CAWSAGLATDTQYF	TGTGCCTGGAGTGCCGGGCTAGCGACAGATACGCAGTATTTT
NA	NA	TRBV5-1	TRBJ2-7	CASSLGPPGVGSYEQYF	TGCGCCAGCAGCTTGGGGCCCCCAGGGGTAGGGTCCTACGAGCAGTACTTC
NA	NA	TRBV5-1	TRBJ1-3	CASSLAAGTGNTIYF	TGCGCCAGCAGCTTGGCCGCGGGGACTGGAAACACCATATATTTT
NA	NA	TRBV30	TRBJ1-1	CAWSVEQGGEAFF	TGTGCCTGGAGTGTCGAACAGGGAGGTGAAGCTTTCTTT
NA	NA	TRBV20-1	TRBJ2-1	CSARESGDRYNEQFF	TGCAGTGCTAGAGAAAGTGGGGACCGGTACAATGAGCAGTTCTTC
TRBD2	once	TRBV4-3	TRBJ2-5	CASSPESGGARETQYF	TGCGCCAGCAGCCCCGAGAGCGGGGGGGCCCGGGAGACCCAGTACTTC
NA	NA	TRBV20-1	TRBJ2-6	CSAKTGRLSGANVLTF	TGCAGTGCAAAGACCGGCCGGCTATCTGGGGCCAACGTCCTGACTTTC
NA	NA	TRBV5-1	TRBJ2-7	CASSLTGNGYEQYF	TGCGCCAGCAGCTTGACAGGGAATGGCTACGAGCAGTACTTC
NA	NA	TRBV7-2	TRBJ1-2	CASSLEAGDDGYTF	TGTGCCAGCAGCTTAGAGGCAGGGGACGACGGCTACACCTTC
NA	NA	TRBV5-1	TRBJ2-1	CASSLDVGGPGEQFF	TGCGCCAGCAGCTTGGATGTGGGGGGGCCGGGTGAGCAGTTCTTC
NA	NA	TRBV12-5	TRBJ1-1	CASGLAAANTEAFF	TGTGCTAGTGGTTTGGCGGCAGCGAACACTGAAGCTTTCTTT
NA	NA	TRBV30	TRBJ1-1	CAWTGKSEAFF	TGTGCCTGGACCGGGAAAAGCGAAGCTTTCTTT
NA	NA	TRBV3-1	TRBJ1-1	CASSPTQNTEAFF	TGTGCCAGCAGCCCCACACAAAACACTGAAGCTTTCTTT
TRBD1	NA	TRBV20-1	TRBJ2-3	CSARQGADTQYF	TGCAGTGCTAGACAGGGGGCAGATACGCAGTATTTT
TRBD1	NA	TRBV11-2	TRBJ1-1	CASSPRGRHTEAFF	TGTGCCAGCAGCCCCAGGGGGCGTCACACTGAAGCTTTCTTT
NA	NA	TRBV20-1	TRBJ2-5	CSARLDRQETQYF	TGCAGTGCTAGATTGGACAGACAAGAGACCCAGTACTTC
NA	NA	TRBV3-1	TRBJ1-4	CASSRTGKLFF	TGTGCCAGCAGCCGGACTGGAAAACTGTTTTTT
NA	NA	TRBV30	TRBJ1-2	CAWSVLGWGYTF	TGTGCCTGGAGTGTTTTAGGGTGGGGCTACACCTTC
TRBD1	NA	TRBV6-5	TRBJ2-5	CASSDRVGETQYF	TGTGCCAGCAGCGACAGGGTTGGGGAGACCCAGTACTTC
TRBD1	NA	TRBV20-1	TRBJ2-1	CSASQGLVSYNEQFF	TGCAGTGCTTCACAGGGGTTAGTATCCTACAATGAGCAGTTCTTC
NA	NA	TRBV7-3	TRBJ1-1	CASSLEAGEAFF	TGTGCCAGCAGCTTAGAGGCAGGGGAAGCTTTCTTT
TRBD1	NA	TRBV20-1	TRBJ1-5	CSAGDRLSNQPQHF	TGCAGTGCCGGGGACAGACTTAGCAATCAGCCCCAGCATTTT
NA	once	TRBV27	TRBJ1-2	CASSRDSLGGYTF	TGTGCCAGCAGCCGGGACTCCCTGGGAGGCTACACCTTC
NA	NA	TRBV9	TRBJ1-2	CASSVAAGAEGYTF	TGTGCCAGCAGCGTAGCTGCTGGGGCGGAGGGCTACACCTTC
NA	once	TRBV30	TRBJ1-2	CAWSRGDDYGYTF	TGTGCCTGGAGTCGAGGGGACGACTATGGCTACACCTTC
NA	NA	TRBV20-1	TRBJ1-5	CSARATRDLQAQPQHF	TGCAGTGCTAGAGCCACCCGGGACCTCCAAGCTCAGCCCCAGCATTTT
NA	NA	TRBV27	TRBJ1-6	CASSPSTNSPLHF	TGTGCCAGCAGCCCATCTACCAATTCACCCCTCCACTTT
TRBD2	NA	TRBV9	TRBJ2-3	CASSSGTSGVTDTQYF	TGTGCCAGCAGCTCCGGGACTAGCGGGGTCACAGATACGCAGTATTTT
TRBD1	once	TRBV11-2	TRBJ2-2	CASRATGGPGELFF	TGTGCCAGCAGAGCTACAGGGGGCCCCGGGGAGCTGTTTTTT
NA	NA	TRBV5-1	TRBJ2-2	CASSLGWLTGELFF	TGCGCCAGCAGCTTGGGTTGGCTCACCGGGGAGCTGTTTTTT
NA	NA	TRBV19	TRBJ1-5	CASSGRNDGNQPQHF	TGTGCCAGTAGCGGACGGAACGACGGCAATCAGCCCCAGCATTTT
NA	NA	TRBV5-6	TRBJ1-2	CASSLDPSGQGYGYTF	TGTGCCAGCAGCTTGGATCCGTCGGGGCAGGGCTATGGCTACACCTTC
NA	NA	TRBV3-1	TRBJ2-3	CASSQDQGPGTDTQYF	TGTGCCAGCAGCCAAGATCAGGGTCCAGGCACAGATACGCAGTATTTT
NA	NA	TRBV19	TRBJ1-2	CASSPPFSGSSYGYTF	TGTGCCAGTTCACCACCGTTCTCAGGGAGCTCGTATGGCTACACCTTC
TRBD2	NA	TRBV4-3	TRBJ2-7	CASSQAPGTSFDEQYF	TGCGCCAGCAGCCAAGCCCCCGGGACTAGCTTTGACGAGCAGTACTTC
NA	NA	TRBV30	TRBJ1-1	CAWGSGTMNTEAFF	TGTGCCTGGGGCTCCGGGACAATGAACACTGAAGCTTTCTTT
TRBD1	NA	TRBV9	TRBJ1-1	CASSGQGAVNTEAFF	TGTGCCAGCAGCGGACAGGGGGCGGTGAACACTGAAGCTTTCTTT
NA	NA	TRBV29-1	TRBJ1-1	CSAGSPVNTEAFF	TGCAGCGCCGGGTCACCAGTGAACACTGAAGCTTTCTTT
TRBD2	NA	TRBV3-1	TRBJ2-3	CASSQDAASGGDTQYF	TGTGCCAGCAGCCAAGATGCCGCTAGCGGGGGAGATACGCAGTATTTT
TRBD1	NA	TRBV12-3/TRBV12-4	TRBJ2-7	CASSYFGQVKDEQYF	TGTGCCAGCAGTTACTTCGGACAGGTAAAAGACGAGCAGTACTTC
NA	NA	TRBV11-3	TRBJ1-2	CASSPSGPNYGYTF	TGTGCCAGCAGCCCCAGTGGGCCTAACTATGGCTACACCTTC
NA	NA	TRBV24-1	TRBJ1-2	CATSDTNYGYTF	TGTGCCACCAGTGACACGAACTATGGCTACACCTTC
TRBD1	NA	TRBV19	TRBJ1-3	CASSIRGTTGNTIYF	TGTGCCAGTAGTATCAGGGGGACGACTGGAAACACCATATATTTT
NA	NA	TRBV5-1	TRBJ1-1	CASSLAQNTEAFF	TGCGCCAGCAGCTTGGCACAGAACACTGAAGCTTTCTTT
TRBD2	NA	TRBV30	TRBJ2-3	CAWSWGLAGGPTDTQYF	TGTGCCTGGAGTTGGGGACTAGCGGGGGGACCCACAGATACGCAGTATTTT
NA	NA	TRBV7-7	TRBJ2-5	CASSPQQGRQETQYF	TGTGCTAGCAGCCCCCAACAAGGTCGCCAAGAGACCCAGTACTTC
NA	NA	TRBV9	TRBJ1-3	CASSVSAGALSGNTIYF	TGTGCCAGCAGCGTTTCAGCCGGGGCGCTCTCTGGAAACACCATATATTTT
NA	once	TRBV9	TRBJ2-7	CASSPNMWDEQYF	TGTGCCAGCAGCCCCAACATGTGGGACGAGCAGTACTTC
NA	NA	TRBV6-6	TRBJ2-3	CASGAGRTDTQYF	TGTGCCAGCGGCGCGGGGCGCACAGATACGCAGTATTTT
NA	once	TRBV9	TRBJ2-2	CASSDRATGELFF	TGTGCCAGCAGCGATAGGGCTACCGGGGAGCTGTTTTTT
NA	few	TRBV20-1	TRBJ2-3	CSARDPRGRTDTQYF	TGCAGTGCTAGAGATCCGCGCGGTCGCACAGATACGCAGTATTTT
NA	NA	TRBV11-2	TRBJ2-3	CASSPLGGAGDTQYF	TGTGCCAGCAGCCCCCTAGGGGGGGCCGGGGATACGCAGTATTTT
NA	NA	TRBV19	TRBJ2-6	CASRTGSGANVLTF	TGTGCCAGTAGAACAGGCTCTGGGGCCAACGTCCTGACTTTC
NA	NA	TRBV29-1	TRBJ2-1	CSVEGVDIVGASYNEQFF	TGCAGCGTTGAAGGAGTAGATATAGTGGGGGCCTCCTACAATGAGCAGTTCTTC